A selection of T cell receptor beta chains follows, all from one sample in a study of blood T cell repertoires in COVID-19. The assay was immunoSEQ multiplex PCR, and TCRdb's table has in-frame clones only and misses some. The table shows around 230,000 clones, with about 91% occurring only once. The sequencing input was PBMCs or T cells enriched from blood (not recorded which). These receptors were collected from a man between 18 and 29 years old with acute COVID-19. CDR3s include the opening cysteine and the closing phenylalanine or tryptophan. Each record gives: D gene, CDR3 length, clone size, V gene, J gene, CDR3 DNA, CDR3 protein. The D gene is left open where the match is weak. Clone size is given for some rows only: seen once, a few or many times, or a class if the clone is expanded.

>.|13|.|TRBV7-9|TRBJ2-1
TGTGCCAGCCTTGGACAGTCCTACAATGAGCAGTTCTTC
CASLGQSYNEQFF
>.|11|.|TRBV28|TRBJ1-3
TGTGCCAGCATCACTGGAAACACCATATATTTT
CASITGNTIYF
>TRBD2|15|.|TRBV6-5|TRBJ2-1
TGTGCCAGCAGTTACGAGACTAGCGGGAACAATGAGCAGTTCTTC
CASSYETSGNNEQFF
>.|14|.|TRBV4-1|TRBJ1-5
TGCGCCAGCAGCCAAGACAGAGGACTTAGGGCCCAGCATTTT
CASSQDRGLRAQHF
>TRBD2|19|.|TRBV6-1|TRBJ2-1
TGTGCCAGCAGTGACGGGGGACTAGCGCCTGGGAGCTCCTACAATGAGCAGTTCTTC
CASSDGGLAPGSSYNEQFF
>.|15|.|TRBV7-9|TRBJ2-2
TGTGCCAGCAGCTTAATCAGGGTGGGCGCCGGGGAGCTGTTTTTT
CASSLIRVGAGELFF
>.|11|.|TRBV29-1|TRBJ1-1
TGCAGCGTTGAAGAAGCCATTGAAGCTTTCTTT
CSVEEAIEAFF
>TRBD2|16|.|TRBV7-8|TRBJ2-7
TGTGCCAGCAGCCGGGGGGCTAGCGGGAGCTCCTACGAGCAGTACTTC
CASSRGASGSSYEQYF
>.|12|.|TRBV2|TRBJ2-7
TGTGCCAGCAGCGGGATGGGTTACGAGCAGTACTTC
CASSGMGYEQYF
>.|14|.|TRBV5-5|TRBJ2-7
TGTGCCAGCAGCTTGGCGCTCGGTTCCTACGAGCAGTACTTC
CASSLALGSYEQYF
>.|16|.|TRBV28|TRBJ1-2
TGTGCCAGCAGTTTACAAACCCCGGACAGTTCCTATGGCTACACCTTC
CASSLQTPDSSYGYTF
>.|16|.|TRBV6-2/TRBV6-3|TRBJ1-5
TGTGCCAGCAGCCCACGGGAGTTGTATAGCAATCAGCCCCAGCATTTT
CASSPRELYSNQPQHF
>TRBD2|21|.|TRBV19|TRBJ2-2
TGTGCCAGTATACAAGCTGGGCGGGAGCTGAAAATGGGGGGTAACACCGGGGAGCTGTTTTTT
CASIQAGRELKMGGNTGELFF
>.|12|.|TRBV6-5|TRBJ1-2
TGTGCCAGCAACGGACAAAACTATGGCTACACCTTC
CASNGQNYGYTF
>.|14|once|TRBV6-1|TRBJ1-6
TGTGCCAGCAGTGACCTGGGCGTAAATTCACCCCTCCACTTT
CASSDLGVNSPLHF
>TRBD1|17|.|TRBV10-1|TRBJ2-3
TGCGCCAGCAACACTACAGGGGCAGGGCGGTCGGCAGATACGCAGTATTTT
CASNTTGAGRSADTQYF
>.|15|.|TRBV7-9|TRBJ2-3
TGTGCCAGCAGCTTAGCGGGCAGGCTCTCGGATACGCAGTATTTT
CASSLAGRLSDTQYF
>.|15|.|TRBV7-9|TRBJ2-4
TGTGCCAGCAGCCCTGGGCGATCGACCCAGGACATTCAGTACTTC
CASSPGRSTQDIQYF
>TRBD1|16|.|TRBV5-5|TRBJ1-5
TGTGCCAGCAGCCGACTGGGGACAGGCAACAATCAGCCCCAGCATTTT
CASSRLGTGNNQPQHF
>TRBD2|16|.|TRBV28|TRBJ2-1
TGTGCCAGCAGTTTGGGGAGCGGGAGTATCTACAATGAGCAGTTCTTC
CASSLGSGSIYNEQFF
>.|12|.|TRBV6-5|TRBJ2-5
TGTGCCAGCAGTTCCGCTCAGGAGACCCAGTACTTC
CASSSAQETQYF
>TRBD1|14|.|TRBV28|TRBJ1-1
TGTGCCAGCAGTTTAGAACAGGGGAGAGGTGAAGCTTTCTTT
CASSLEQGRGEAFF
>TRBD1|17|.|TRBV27|TRBJ1-4
TGTGCCAGCAGTTCGCCGGGACAGGGGGCAACTAATGAAAAACTGTTTTTT
CASSSPGQGATNEKLFF
>TRBD1|21|.|TRBV12-5|TRBJ2-6
TGTGCTAGTGGTTTGGTAGGGTTCGGGACAGGGTTTCTGAGTGGGGCCAACGTCCTGACTTTC
CASGLVGFGTGFLSGANVLTF
>.|18|.|TRBV7-6|TRBJ1-5
TGTGCCAGCAGCCCCGAGGCGGGACGGCGGGTAAGCAATCAGCCCCAGCATTTT
CASSPEAGRRVSNQPQHF
>.|14|few|TRBV24-1|TRBJ2-7
TGTGCCACCAGTGACAACACAGGGACCTACGAGCAGTACTTC
CATSDNTGTYEQYF
>TRBD2|15|.|TRBV5-4|TRBJ2-7
TGTGCCAGCAGCTTGGACCTAGCGGGAGAGTACGAGCAGTACTTC
CASSLDLAGEYEQYF
>TRBD2|17|.|TRBV28|TRBJ2-2
TGTGCCAGCAGTTCCCCAACTAGCGGGAGGGCCAGGGGGGAGCTGTTTTTT
CASSSPTSGRARGELFF
>TRBD2|15|.|TRBV5-1|TRBJ2-1
TGCGCCAGCAGCTTGGATACAGCGGGGGTCAATGAGCAGTTCTTC
CASSLDTAGVNEQFF
>.|15|.|TRBV28|TRBJ2-3
TGTGCCAGCAGTTTAGTGGGCAGGGGCACAGATACGCAGTATTTT
CASSLVGRGTDTQYF
>.|16|once|TRBV9|TRBJ2-1
TGTGCCAGCAGCGTAAGTGGCGGGGCTGCCTACAATGAGCAGTTCTTC
CASSVSGGAAYNEQFF
>TRBD1|21|.|TRBV5-1|TRBJ2-7
TGCGCCAGCAGCTTGGGCTTACTACGGACAGGGGAGGTTCCTTTTACCTACGAGCAGTACTTC
CASSLGLLRTGEVPFTYEQYF
>.|13|once|TRBV28|TRBJ1-1
TGTGCCAGCCTCCTGAGAAGGAACACTGAAGCTTTCTTT
CASLLRRNTEAFF
>TRBD2|15|once|TRBV28|TRBJ2-1
TGTGCCAGCATTGTTCGGCTAGCGGGCGACAATGAGCAGTTCTTC
CASIVRLAGDNEQFF
>.|11|.|TRBV9|TRBJ1-2
TGTGCCAGCAGCGATACAGATGGCTACACCTTC
CASSDTDGYTF
>TRBD1|15|.|TRBV7-9|TRBJ1-2
TGTGCCAGCAGCTTAGGAGGACAGGGGGCGCCGAGCTACACCTTC
CASSLGGQGAPSYTF
>TRBD2|13|.|TRBV4-3|TRBJ2-5
TGCGCCAGTTCAAGCGGGAGAGAGGAGACCCAGTACTTC
CASSSGREETQYF
>.|14|.|TRBV7-9|TRBJ1-1
TGTGCCAGCAGCTTAGAACGGACAGTCACTGAAGCTTTCTTT
CASSLERTVTEAFF
>TRBD1|19|.|TRBV5-6|TRBJ1-5
TGTGCCAGCAGCTCGCAGTGGGACAGGCTCAAAGGGAGCAATCAGCCCCAGCATTTT
CASSSQWDRLKGSNQPQHF
>.|17|few|TRBV28|TRBJ1-3
TGTGCCAGCAGTTTAACCCACCCGGGTCAAGCTGGAAACACCATATATTTT
CASSLTHPGQAGNTIYF
>.|12|.|TRBV3-1/TRBV3-2|TRBJ1-2
TGTGCCAGCAGCCAAGTAGAGGATGGCTACACCTTC
CASSQVEDGYTF
>TRBD2|15|.|TRBV28|TRBJ2-1
TGTGCCAGCAGTTTAGGACTAGCGGGAGGGGGTGAGCAGTTCTTC
CASSLGLAGGGEQFF
>TRBD1|14|.|TRBV6-5|TRBJ1-5
TGTGCCAGCGAAGAGACAGGGGTCAATCAGCCCCAGCATTTT
CASEETGVNQPQHF
>.|18|.|TRBV11-2|TRBJ2-1
TGTGCCAGCAGCTTAGTCAGAACAGCCTTGAGCTCCTACAATGAGCAGTTCTTC
CASSLVRTALSSYNEQFF
>.|11|.|TRBV10-3|TRBJ2-7
TGTGCCATCAGTGGAGCCTCCGAGCAGTACTTC
CAISGASEQYF
>.|14|once|TRBV9|TRBJ1-3
TGTGCCAGCAGCGTAGCCCCAGCGGCGGACACCATATATTTT
CASSVAPAADTIYF
>.|12|.|TRBV11-1|TRBJ2-5
TGTGCCAGCAGCCCGAGCCAAGAGACCCAGTACTTC
CASSPSQETQYF
>.|17|.|TRBV28|TRBJ1-3
TGTGCCAGCAGTTTAGGAGGGGTTGGGGGTGCTGGAAACACCATATATTTT
CASSLGGVGGAGNTIYF
>TRBD2|14|once|TRBV6-5|TRBJ2-2
TGTGCCACTTCGGGACTAGCAGACACCGGGGAGCTGTTTTTT
CATSGLADTGELFF
>.|14|.|TRBV7-2|TRBJ2-7
TGTGCCAGCACCGAGAGGTCAGGGGCCTACGAGCAGTACTTC
CASTERSGAYEQYF